This TCR beta chain was profiled in a study of CD8+ T cells in alopecia areata. Study-level background: The protocol delivered tofacitinib for 6 to 18 months, then withdrew it for 6 months. General observations from the study: Tofacitinib significantly decreased scalp clonality and expanded CD8+ clones among top 100. Among the cells sequenced in scalp samples are also the resident alphabeta T cells of normal skin.

Following extraction, RNA underwent reverse transcription to cDNA, which served as the sequencing template. Sequencing used immunoSEQ multiplex PCR; TCRdb keeps in-frame clones, though not all of them. The sample shows around 190,000 clones, approximately 56% of them seen only once. Treatment described: oral pan-JAK inhibitor, 5-10 mg twice daily. It was from alopecia areata patients that lesional scalp punch biopsies and peripheral blood were collected. As regards this clone: Its target is unknown.

Germline V gives CDR1 MDHEN, CDR2 SYDVKM. The CDR3 runs to 15 residues. V was trimmed by 7 bases and J by 0 bases, leaving 15 bases between them. The sequenced sample was CD4+ T cells sorted from blood, obtained at week 4, from a patient treated with tofacitinib. The sequence was collected from a human donor with alopecia areata. The rearrangement joins TRBV28 to TRBJ2-5; no clear D gene. CDR3 region: CASTAAVGYQETQYF. In DNA, the CDR3 is TGTGCCAGCACCGCCGCGGTAGGGTACCAAGAGACCCAGTACTTC.